The 27 T cell receptor beta chains given below trace back to one sample, sequenced in a study of blood T cell repertoires in COVID-19. The protocol was immunoSEQ multiplex PCR, while the TCRdb copy is restricted to in-frame clones and leaves out a portion. The sample holds under 500,000 clones, 87% seen once. Sequenced material: PBMCs or T cells enriched from blood (not recorded which). Receptors originate from a woman aged 18 to 35 with acute COVID-19.

This clone was detected only once. The genes are TRBV7-2 and TRBJ1-5; 10 bases align to TRBD1. Germline trimming cut 5 bases from V and 4 bases from J; bases unmatched to any gene: 11. The CDR3 is made up of 17 amino acids. The germline CDR1 and CDR2 sequences are SGHTA and FQGNSA. CDR3 sequence: CASSQGRGTGDNQPQHF. CDR3 sequence (DNA): TGTGCCAGCAGCCAAGGGCGGGGGACAGGGGATAATCAGCCCCAGCATTTT. Complete variable domain (other parts from reference TRBV7-2 and TRBJ1-5): GAGVSQSPSNKVTEKGKDVELRCDPISGHTALYWYRQSLGQGLEFLIYFQGNSAPDKSGLPSDRFSAERTGGSVSTLTIQRTQQEDSAVYLCASSQGRGTGDNQPQHFGDGTRLSIL.

The chain has TRBV5-1 and TRBJ2-1, with 9 bases lining up with TRBD2. CDR3 length equals 16 residues. The V and J ends lost 2 bases and 5 bases, in that order; junction bases with no gene match: 8. The V gene's germline CDR1 is SGHRS and CDR2 YFSETQ. This chain's CDR3 is CASSFLREGPNNEQFF. CDR3 nucleotide sequence: TGCGCCAGCAGCTTTTTGCGGGAGGGCCCGAACAATGAGCAGTTCTTC.

The chain links TRBV12-3 or TRBV12-4 to TRBJ1-2; unclear D gene. Trimming cost V 4 bases and J 4 bases, with 10 bases left between them. This CDR3 has 13 residues. CDR3 loop: CASSSRRIYGYTF. In DNA, the CDR3 is TGTGCCAGCAGTTCCAGGAGGATCTATGGCTACACCTTC.

The rearrangement joins TRBV7-2 to TRBJ1-1; 11 nucleotides align to TRBD1. The trim removed 2 bases at V and 4 bases at J, leaving 3 bases unmatched. Germline CDR1 and CDR2: SGHTA and FQGNSA. The CDR3 consists of 15 residues. Here the CDR3 DNA reads TGTGCCAGCAGCTTACAAGGGACAGGGGGCACTGAAGCTTTCTTT. This codes for CASSLQGTGGTEAFF.

The V and J genes are TRBV18 and TRBJ1-4; 7 nucleotides line up with TRBD1. There are 14 residues in the CDR3. CDR1 is KGHSH, CDR2 LQKENI, per germline. Trimming cost V 5 bases and J 8 bases; bases outside gene matches: 8. CDR3: CASSDVQGREKLFF. In DNA form, the CDR3 reads TGTGCCAGCTCAGATGTACAGGGGCGCGAAAAACTGTTTTTT.

CDR3 sequence: CAWSVGAGNTIYF. CDR3 DNA: TGTGCCTGGTCGGTTGGGGCCGGAAACACCATATATTTT. The gene calls are TRBV30 and TRBJ1-3; tentatively, D is TRBD1 (5 bases). Trimming removed 5 bases from V and 4 bases from J, with 12 bases in between. Germline V CDR1 and CDR2: GTSNPN, SVGIG (reference sequence). This CDR3 is built from 13 residues.

V usage is TRBV5-6 and J usage is TRBJ1-3; a weak D match, TRBD1 (6 bases). CDR1 and CDR2 from the germline V gene are SGHDT and YYEEEE. This CDR3 region has 16 residues. V was cut by 2 bases and J by 4 bases, with 16 bases left in between. DNA for the CDR3: TGTGCCAGCAGCTTACAATACAGGGTGGCCGGAAACACCATATATTTT. Protein: CASSLQYRVAGNTIYF.

V and J are TRBV28 and TRBJ1-1; a possible D gene is TRBD1 (5 bases). The CDR3 is made up of 14 amino acids. CDR1 and CDR2 (germline): MDHEN, SYDVKM. Deletions cut 2 bases from V and 5 bases from J, with 12 bases between. CDR3 sequence reads: CASSLPGGTTEAFF. DNA for the CDR3: TGTGCCAGCAGTTTACCAGGAGGGACTACTGAAGCTTTCTTT.

The genes are TRBV29-1 and TRBJ2-5; D not resolved. The CDR3 is 12 amino acids. Germline lookup yields CDR1 SQVTM and CDR2 ANQGSEA. V lost 0 bases and J lost 2, with 4 bases in between. CDR3 amino acids: CSVEESQETQYF. CDR3 sequence (DNA): TGCAGCGTTGAAGAATCTCAAGAGACCCAGTACTTC. Filled out from reference TRBV29-1 and TRBJ2-5, the complete variable domain reads SAVISQKPSRDICQRGTSLTIQCQVDSQVTMMFWYRQQPGQSLTLIATANQGSEATYESGFVIDKFPISRPNLTFSTLTVSNMSPEDSSIYLCSVEESQETQYFGPGTRLLVL.

The genes are TRBV19 and TRBJ1-3; unclear D gene. Trimming took off 8 bases at V and 4 bases at J, with 12 bases between the two ends. The CDR3 totals 13 residues. The V gene's germline CDR1 is LNHDA and CDR2 SQIVND (reference sequence). The CDR3 sequence: CASRPGTGNTIYF. The CDR3 DNA reads as TGTGCCAGTCGGCCAGGTACGGGAAACACCATATATTTT.

The V call is TRBV6-5, the J call TRBJ2-1, with D possibly matching TRBD2 (5 bases). Germline values: CDR1 MNHEY, CDR2 SVGAGI. The CDR3 runs to 13 residues. V gave up 6 bases and J gave up 3 bases, with 9 bases separating them. The CDR3 loop is CASSYDYYNEQFF. The CDR3 DNA sequence: TGTGCCAGCAGCTACGACTACTACAATGAGCAGTTCTTC.

The chain employs TRBV2 and TRBJ2-3, with a tentative D call TRBD1 (5 bases). The CDR3 length is 14 residues. In germline, CDR1 is SNHLY, CDR2 FYNNEI. V lost 5 bases, J lost 0 bases, and 9 bases lay in between. CDR3 DNA: TGTGCCAGCAGTCTGGGGCCGAGCACAGATACGCAGTATTTT. Amino acid sequence: CASSLGPSTDTQYF.

V is TRBV6-5 and J is TRBJ1-2, with 8 nucleotides matching TRBD1. The CDR3 has 15 amino acids. Germline loops: CDR1 MNHEY, CDR2 SVGAGI. Trimming removed 2 bases from V and 2 bases from J; junction bases left unmatched: 4. CDR3: CASSYDRGTNYGYTF. The CDR3 coding sequence is TGTGCCAGCAGTTACGACAGGGGAACGAACTATGGCTACACCTTC.

This chain links TRBV6-5 with TRBJ2-2; D gene uncertain. Trimming removed 0 bases at V and 6 bases at J, with 5 bases between. Germline-derived CDR1 and CDR2 are MNHEY and SVGAGI. The CDR3 loop spans 13 amino acids. The DNA of the CDR3 is TGTGCCAGCAGTTACTCTTCGGCCGGGGAGCTGTTTTTT. Translating gives CASSYSSAGELFF.

The chain has TRBV6-5 and TRBJ1-1; TRBD1 might be the D (6 bases). This CDR3 region has 15 residues. Germline V gene sequence: CDR1 MNHEY, CDR2 SVGAGI. Trimming pared 6 bases from V and 1 base from J, leaving 15 bases between. The CDR3 reads CASSGPGHKNTEAFF. The CDR3 DNA sequence: TGTGCCAGCAGCGGTCCGGGACACAAGAACACTGAAGCTTTCTTT.

The gene calls are TRBV10-3 and TRBJ1-6; maybe TRBD1 (5 bases). Germline CDR1 is ENHRY and CDR2 is SYGVKD. V was pared by 4 bases and J by 9 bases, with 13 bases between. CDR3 length: 14 residues. The CDR3 DNA reads as TGTGCCATCAGTGGCACAGGTAGCCTTTCACCCCTCCACTTT. It encodes CAISGTGSLSPLHF.

The chain employs TRBV5-1 and TRBJ1-1, with TRBD1 identical over 10 bases. Germline-derived CDR1 and CDR2 are SGHRS and YFSETQ. The V gene end was trimmed by 6 bases and the J gene end by 5 bases; junction bases not matched to a gene: 10. The CDR3 sequence is 15 residues long. The CDR3 nucleotides are TGCGCCAGCACGCGACAGGGGGCTAGTATGACTGAAGCTTTCTTT. This sequence encodes CASTRQGASMTEAFF.

This rearrangement joins TRBV6-6 to TRBJ2-7; a possible D gene is TRBD2 (6 bases). V shed 0 bases and J shed 7 bases, with 13 bases lying between them. CDR1 and CDR2 (germline): MNHNY, SVGAGI (reference sequence). The CDR3 loop spans 14 amino acids. The CDR3 reads CASSYSGTAGEQYF. CDR3 nucleotides: TGTGCCAGCAGTTACTCTGGGACGGCGGGGGAGCAGTACTTC.

In this sample, this clone turned up once. The chain links TRBV11-2 to TRBJ1-5; D remains unclear. Germline CDR1 and CDR2: SGHAT and FQNNGV. V lost 5 bases, J lost 5 bases, and 10 bases lay in between. There are 13 residues in the CDR3. CDR3 loop: CASSTIDDQPQHF. As DNA, the CDR3 is TGTGCCAGCAGCACTATAGATGATCAGCCCCAGCATTTT.

The chain uses TRBV11-2 and TRBJ2-3, with 7 bases aligning to TRBD2. This CDR3 is built from 15 residues. The J segment lost 2 bases and the V segment lost 1 base, leaving 3 bases of the junction unmatched. Germline CDR1 SGHAT, CDR2 FQNNGV. In DNA, the CDR3 is TGTGCCAGCAGCTTAGGAGCGGGGTTCACAGATACGCAGTATTTT. It translates to CASSLGAGFTDTQYF.

This chain joins TRBV18 and TRBJ1-5, with 9 bases fitting TRBD1. With 0 bases clipped from V and 6 bases from J, the junction kept 12 bases outside the gene matches. CDR3 length: 18 amino acids. Germline V gives CDR1 KGHSH, CDR2 LQKENI. In DNA, the CDR3 is TGTGCCAGCTCACCACCGGTTCCCGAGGGACAGGGCCGTCAGCCCCAGCATTTT. Translated: CASSPPVPEGQGRQPQHF.

The rearrangement joins TRBV19 to TRBJ2-1; D may be TRBD2 (5 bases). CDR1 is LNHDA, CDR2 SQIVND, per germline (reference sequence). Trimming cost V 7 bases and J 1 base, with 11 bases left between them. The CDR3 has 14 amino acids. The CDR3 nucleotides read TGTGCCAGTACCCTCGGGAATTCCTACAATGAGCAGTTCTTC. It specifies CASTLGNSYNEQFF.

The chain joins TRBV5-1 to TRBJ1-1; perhaps TRBD1 as D (6 bases). Trimming shortened V by 0 bases and J by 1 base, and 7 bases separated the two germline ends. The germline gives CDR1 SGHRS, CDR2 YFSETQ. This CDR3 spans 14 amino acids. Here the CDR3 reads CASSLAGQNTEAFF. The CDR3 DNA is TGCGCCAGCAGCTTGGCGGGACAGAACACTGAAGCTTTCTTT.

The chain carries TRBV18 and TRBJ2-4; TRBD1 matches at 8 bases. CDR1 and CDR2 (germline): KGHSH, LQKENI. With V trimmed by 6 bases and J by 9 bases, 7 bases remained unmatched. This CDR3 contains 13 residues. Here the CDR3 DNA reads TGTGCCAGCTCGGAAGGACAGGGTACCATTCAGTACTTC. This gives the protein CASSEGQGTIQYF. Looking up the rest from reference TRBV18 and TRBJ2-4 gives the full variable domain: NAGVMQNPRHLVRRRGQEARLRCSPMKGHSHVYWYRQLPEEGLKFMVYLQKENIIDESGMPKERFSAEFPKEGPSILRIQQVVRGDSAAYFCASSEGQGTIQYFGAGTRLSVL.

The gene calls are TRBV27 and TRBJ1-3, with D hard to call. Germline CDR1 reads MNHEY; CDR2 reads SMNVEV (reference sequence). This CDR3 is 13 amino acids long. V was clipped by 3 bases and J by 4 bases, with 7 bases between them. DNA of the CDR3: TGTGCCAGCAGTTTGAGATCGGGAAACACCATATATTTT. Translation: CASSLRSGNTIYF.

Turning to this clone: An end of the junction differs from the germline gene, which may be a read error. The chain is built from TRBV7-7 and TRBJ1-1, with no clear D. CDR3 length equals 13 residues. Per the germline V gene, CDR1 is SSHAT and CDR2 is FNYEAQ (reference sequence). The CDR3 bases are TGTGCTAGCAGTCTAACGGTAAACACTGAAGCTTTCTTT. Its protein product is CASSLTVNTEAFF.

The V call is TRBV6-5, the J call TRBJ1-1; D is unclear. Trimming shortened V by 5 bases and J by 3 bases, and 16 bases separated the two germline ends. The CDR3 totals 15 residues. Germline CDR1 reads MNHEY; CDR2 reads SVGAGI. The CDR3 DNA is TGTGCCAGCAGTCCTCCCGGCAGGTGGGACACTGAAGCTTTCTTT. This translates into CASSPPGRWDTEAFF.